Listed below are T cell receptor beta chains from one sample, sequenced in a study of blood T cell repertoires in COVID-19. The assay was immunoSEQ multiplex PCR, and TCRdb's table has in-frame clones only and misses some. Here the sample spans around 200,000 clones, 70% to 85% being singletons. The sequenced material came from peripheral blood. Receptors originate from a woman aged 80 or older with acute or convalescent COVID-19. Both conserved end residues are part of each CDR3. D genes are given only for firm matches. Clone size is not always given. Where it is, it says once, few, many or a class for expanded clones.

TGTGCCAGCAGTTTAGGGCAGGCCAATCCCCAGCATTTT | CASSLGQANPQHF | . | . | TRBJ1-5 | TRBV12-3/TRBV12-4
TGTGCCAGCAGTGAAGGGTCAGGGTTGGTCGAGACCCAGTACTTC | CASSEGSGLVETQYF | . | . | TRBJ2-5 | TRBV6-1
TGTGCCAGCAGCCCCGATGCGGGGGGCAGTTCTGGGGCCAACGTCCTGACTTTC | CASSPDAGGSSGANVLTF | . | TRBD2 | TRBJ2-6 | TRBV9
TGTGCCAGTAGATTCGGGATTAAACACACTGAAGCTTTCTTT | CASRFGIKHTEAFF | . | . | TRBJ1-1 | TRBV19
TGTGCCAGCAGGCAGAACAATGAGCAGTTCTTC | CASRQNNEQFF | few | . | TRBJ2-1 | TRBV2
TGTGCCAGCACCATAGGTACAGGGGGGGGTGGCTACACCTTC | CASTIGTGGGGYTF | . | TRBD1 | TRBJ1-2 | TRBV9
TGCGCCAGCAGCTTGGGAGCTAGCTCCTACAATGAGCAGTTCTTC | CASSLGASSYNEQFF | . | . | TRBJ2-1 | TRBV5-1
TGTGCCAGCAGCCTGGACTACACGACCGAGCAGTACTTC | CASSLDYTTEQYF | . | . | TRBJ2-7 | TRBV11-3
TGTGCCAGCAGCTTCGGACTAGATGGGACAGATACGCAGTATTTT | CASSFGLDGTDTQYF | . | TRBD2 | TRBJ2-3 | TRBV7-9
TGTGCCAGTAGTGTCCTAGCGGGCGGAGAGACCCAGTACTTC | CASSVLAGGETQYF | . | TRBD2 | TRBJ2-5 | TRBV19
TGTGCCAGCAGCAAACTACAGGGGACCGGGGAGCTGTTTTTT | CASSKLQGTGELFF | . | TRBD1 | TRBJ2-2 | TRBV7-2
TGTGCCAGCTCACCACCCGGAGGGCAGCCCCAGCATTTT | CASSPPGGQPQHF | few | . | TRBJ1-5 | TRBV18
TGTGCCATCACCCAGACAGGGAATAGCGAGCAGTACTTC | CAITQTGNSEQYF | . | TRBD1 | TRBJ2-7 | TRBV10-3
TGTGCCAGCAGCCCAGGACACCGCAATCAGCCCCAGCATTTT | CASSPGHRNQPQHF | . | . | TRBJ1-5 | TRBV7-2
TGTGCCAGCACTATTCAAGGGACAGGGAGAACTGAAGCTTTCTTT | CASTIQGTGRTEAFF | few | TRBD1 | TRBJ1-1 | TRBV6-5
TGTGCCAGCAGCAAAGTTACAGGGACCTACGAGCAGTACTTC | CASSKVTGTYEQYF | once | . | TRBJ2-7 | TRBV21-1
TGTGCCAGCAGGCCCATGGGGGGTAGCAATCAGCCCCAGCATTTT | CASRPMGGSNQPQHF | . | . | TRBJ1-5 | TRBV27
TGTGCCAGCAGCCCTGGACTAGCGGGGGGGCCGAACACCGGGGAGCTGTTTTTT | CASSPGLAGGPNTGELFF | . | TRBD2 | TRBJ2-2 | TRBV11-2
TGTGCCAGCAGCATGGTGGAGGTGGGGAGCAAAAACATTCAGTACTTC | CASSMVEVGSKNIQYF | . | . | TRBJ2-4 | TRBV21-1
TGTGCCTGGAGTGTACAGCGGGATCAGCCCCAGCATTTT | CAWSVQRDQPQHF | . | . | TRBJ1-5 | TRBV30
TGTGCCAGCAGCCCTACAGGGATCAATTCACCCCTCCACTTT | CASSPTGINSPLHF | . | . | TRBJ1-6 | TRBV14
TGTGCCAGCAGCCCAATGGTCCAAAGAGCAACTAATGAAAAACTGTTTTTT | CASSPMVQRATNEKLFF | . | . | TRBJ1-4 | TRBV9
TGTGCCAGCAGCTTTGACAGGGCTGGAAACACCATATATTTT | CASSFDRAGNTIYF | . | TRBD1 | TRBJ1-3 | TRBV7-2
TGTGCCAGCAGCTTAGAAGGCGGGAGGGGTCCCTACGAGCAGTACTTC | CASSLEGGRGPYEQYF | . | TRBD2 | TRBJ2-7 | TRBV7-9
TGTGCCAGCAGTTCAAACAGGGGGGACTCAGAGACCCAGTACTTC | CASSSNRGDSETQYF | . | TRBD1 | TRBJ2-5 | TRBV6-2/TRBV6-3
TGTGCCAGCAGCCAAGACTCCGCTAGCGGGAGCAGAGATACGCAGTATTTT | CASSQDSASGSRDTQYF | once | TRBD2 | TRBJ2-3 | TRBV4-2
TGTGCCAGTAGTATAGATCTTAGGAGGGACGGAAATAGCAATCAGCCCCAGCATTTT | CASSIDLRRDGNSNQPQHF | . | . | TRBJ1-5 | TRBV19
TGCGCCAGCAGCCTGGAGACAGGGAACACTGAAGCTTTCTTT | CASSLETGNTEAFF | . | . | TRBJ1-1 | TRBV5-1
TGTGCCAGCAGTGAGAACGGCAGCGGACAGCCCCAGCATTTT | CASSENGSGQPQHF | . | . | TRBJ1-5 | TRBV25-1
TGCGCCAGCAGCCAAGCAGGGGTTGGAAACACCATATATTTT | CASSQAGVGNTIYF | . | . | TRBJ1-3 | TRBV4-1
TGTGCCAGCAGCCCCGACGGTAGGGGCTCTGGAAACACCATATATTTT | CASSPDGRGSGNTIYF | few | . | TRBJ1-3 | TRBV5-6
TGTGCCAGCGGAGGGACGGCGAGCTCTGGAAACACCATATATTTT | CASGGTASSGNTIYF | . | . | TRBJ1-3 | TRBV6-5
TGCAGCGTTTTTACAGGATCTTCCTACGAGCAGTACTTC | CSVFTGSSYEQYF | . | . | TRBJ2-7 | TRBV29-1
TGTGCCTGGGGGCGGGGAGGGCCGGGAGATACGCAGTATTTT | CAWGRGGPGDTQYF | once | TRBD2 | TRBJ2-3 | TRBV30
TGTGCCATCAGCGGGCGAGGGACTAGCTCTAACACCGGGGAGCTGTTTTTT | CAISGRGTSSNTGELFF | few | TRBD2 | TRBJ2-2 | TRBV10-3
TGTGCCAGCAGCCGGTTCGGGGGGGGTCAGCCCCAGCATTTT | CASSRFGGGQPQHF | . | . | TRBJ1-5 | TRBV6-2/TRBV6-3
TGTGCCAGCAGCTCCACAGGGGAATTCTATGGCTACACCTTC | CASSSTGEFYGYTF | . | TRBD1 | TRBJ1-2 | TRBV11-2
TGTGCCTGGACCAGGTCCGTGAACGGGGAGCTGTTTTTT | CAWTRSVNGELFF | . | . | TRBJ2-2 | TRBV30
TGCGCCAGCAGCCTAACAGGGCACCTTGAAGCTTTCTTT | CASSLTGHLEAFF | . | . | TRBJ1-1 | TRBV5-1
TGTGCCAGCAGGCGAACCCCTACTAGCGGGGTCAACACCGGGGAGCTGTTTTTT | CASRRTPTSGVNTGELFF | . | TRBD2 | TRBJ2-2 | TRBV6-6
TGTGCCAGTAGTGTGAGACTAGCGGGAGTTACGCAGTATTTT | CASSVRLAGVTQYF | . | TRBD2 | TRBJ2-3 | TRBV19
TGTGCCAGCAGTGAGGGGAGCCAGGGGATGGAGACCCAGTACTTC | CASSEGSQGMETQYF | . | . | TRBJ2-5 | TRBV2
TGTGCCAGCAGCCAGACCCAGGGAAATTCACCCCTCCACTTT | CASSQTQGNSPLHF | . | . | TRBJ1-6 | TRBV7-2
TGTGCCATCGGGACAGGGGAGTACGAGCAGTACTTC | CAIGTGEYEQYF | . | TRBD1 | TRBJ2-7 | TRBV24-1
TGTGCCAGCAGCCTTCGAGTTTCTAAAGGGGGCGAGCAGTACTTC | CASSLRVSKGGEQYF | . | . | TRBJ2-7 | TRBV3-1/TRBV3-2
TGTGCCAGTAGTCTGTGGGGGACTAGCGGGTCCCAAAGCTCTGGGGCCAACGTCCTGACTTTC | CASSLWGTSGSQSSGANVLTF | . | TRBD2 | TRBJ2-6 | TRBV19
TGTGCCAGCAGCTCCCCACAGGGGGCACTGGAGACCCAGTACTTC | CASSSPQGALETQYF | . | TRBD1 | TRBJ2-5 | TRBV7-2
TGTGCCAGTAGTAAGTCAGATTCTGCCTACGAGCAGTACTTC | CASSKSDSAYEQYF | . | . | TRBJ2-7 | TRBV19
TGTGCCAGCAGTTACTCGATTGCGGGGATCTCCTACAATGAGCAGTTCTTC | CASSYSIAGISYNEQFF | . | . | TRBJ2-1 | TRBV6-2/TRBV6-3
TGTGCCAGCAGCGTAGAGGGGAGGTATGGCTACACCTTC | CASSVEGRYGYTF | . | . | TRBJ1-2 | TRBV9
TGCAGCGCCTGTGAGGGCGCACGTAATGAAAAACTGTTTTTT | CSACEGARNEKLFF | . | . | TRBJ1-4 | TRBV29-1
TGTGCCAGCACTTCCTATTTAGGCGGGGCCATTATGAACACTGAAGCTTTCTTT | CASTSYLGGAIMNTEAFF | . | . | TRBJ1-1 | TRBV27
TGTGCCAGCAGCGTAGGGGGGGGCCGGGATTCACCCCTCCACTTT | CASSVGGGRDSPLHF | . | . | TRBJ1-6 | TRBV9
TGCGCCAGCAGCTGGGGACAGTACCAAGAGACCCAGTACTTC | CASSWGQYQETQYF | . | TRBD1 | TRBJ2-5 | TRBV5-1
TGTGCCAGTAGTAATGGGACAGGGCGGACCGGGGAGCTGTTTTTT | CASSNGTGRTGELFF | . | TRBD1 | TRBJ2-2 | TRBV19